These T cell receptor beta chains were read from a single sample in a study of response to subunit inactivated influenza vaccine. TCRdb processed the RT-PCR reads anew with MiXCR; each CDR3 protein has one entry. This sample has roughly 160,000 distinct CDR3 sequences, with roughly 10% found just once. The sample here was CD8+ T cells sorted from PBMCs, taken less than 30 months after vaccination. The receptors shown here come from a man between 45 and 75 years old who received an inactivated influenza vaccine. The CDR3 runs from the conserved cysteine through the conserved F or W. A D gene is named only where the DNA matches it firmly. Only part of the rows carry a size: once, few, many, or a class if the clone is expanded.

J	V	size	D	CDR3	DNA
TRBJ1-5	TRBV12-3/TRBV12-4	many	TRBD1	CASSEQGAQPQHF	TGTGCCAGCAGCGAACAGGGGGCTCAGCCCCAGCATTTT
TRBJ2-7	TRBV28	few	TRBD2	CASSLAGAAYEQYF	TGTGCCAGCAGTTTAGCGGGAGCCGCCTACGAGCAGTACTTC
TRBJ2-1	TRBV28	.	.	CASSRFWTETYNEQFF	TGTGCCAGCAGCCGATTCTGGACGGAGACCTACAATGAGCAGTTCTTC
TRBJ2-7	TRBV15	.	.	CATSRTRTAYEQYF	TGTGCCACCAGCAGAACCCGGACAGCCTACGAGCAGTACTTC
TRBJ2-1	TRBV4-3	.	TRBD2	CASSQGPAGGNEQFF	TGCGCCAGCAGCCAAGGTCCGGCGGGGGGCAATGAGCAGTTCTTC
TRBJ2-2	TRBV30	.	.	CAWRSQANTGELFF	TGTGCCTGGAGATCCCAGGCGAACACCGGGGAGCTGTTTTTT
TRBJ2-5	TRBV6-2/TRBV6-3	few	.	CASSPGTLQTQYF	TGTGCCAGCAGTCCTGGGACTCTTCAGACCCAGTACTTC
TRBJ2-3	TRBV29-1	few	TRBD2	CSVEGLWTGLGQSTDTQYF	TGCAGCGTTGAAGGACTGTGGACGGGACTAGGCCAAAGCACAGATACGCAGTATTTT
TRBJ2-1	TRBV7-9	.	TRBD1	CASSQRQGTYNEQFF	TGTGCCAGCAGCCAGAGACAGGGCACCTACAATGAGCAGTTCTTC
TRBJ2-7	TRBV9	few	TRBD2	CASSVGGSGSNYEQYF	TGTGCCAGCAGCGTAGGTGGTAGCGGGAGTAACTACGAGCAGTACTTC
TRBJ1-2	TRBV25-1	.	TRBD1	CASSAYTDRAGNYGYTF	TGTGCCAGCAGTGCCTACACCGACAGGGCGGGAAACTATGGCTACACCTTC
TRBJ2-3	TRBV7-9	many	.	CASSPLGGSTDTQYF	TGTGCCAGCAGCCCCCTCGGCGGGAGCACAGATACGCAGTATTTT
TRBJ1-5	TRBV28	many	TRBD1	CASSLRDREHF	TGTGCCAGCAGTCTCCGGGACAGGGAGCATTTT
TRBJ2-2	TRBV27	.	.	CASRSLSTGELFF	TGTGCCAGCAGATCTCTAAGCACCGGGGAGCTGTTTTTT